The clone carrying this T cell receptor (beta chain) has at least ten counts. The antigen is undetermined. Specified time point: persistent/refractory GD, antithyroid drugs over 5 years with positive TRAb. Making the TCR library involved RNA that had been extracted from PBMCs. Doctors identified Graves' disease using the American Thyroid Association guidelines. Construction of the TCR beta libraries employed iRepertoire HTBI primers in conjunction with Arm-PCR of CDR3 regions. Each CDR3 protein is one row after TCRdb ran MiXCR on the multiplex PCR reads. The repertoire holds hundreds of thousands of distinct CDR3 sequences, under 25% seen once, with more than 6% in the top ten. This sample is drawn from a study of regulatory T cells in long-lasting Graves disease. Germline trimming cut 3 bases from V and 1 base from J; bases unmatched to any gene: 3. The germline V gene encodes CDR1 MDHEN and CDR2 SYDVKM. The length of the CDR3 is 15 residues.

Study-wide results and caveats: Persistent disease preferred TRBV28, TRBJ1-2 and TRBJ2-5; new disease, TRBV20-1 and TRBJ2-1. Authors noted too few samples as a limitation.

The sequencing here drew on peripheral blood mononuclear cells (PBMCs), taken when the disease was refractory, from a patient treated with antithyroid drugs. The clonotype was recovered from a female donor with Graves disease. The chain uses TRBV28 and TRBJ2-5; 9 bases agree with TRBD2. The CDR3 DNA sequence: TGTGCCAGCAGTTTCGTAGCGGGGGCCCAAGAGACCCAGTACTTC. It specifies CASSFVAGAQETQYF.